This entry concerns a single TCR beta chain. The specificity of this receptor is unknown. Base qualities are not provided; no much larger clone lies one nucleotide away. This sample is drawn from a study of T cell changes during pregnancy in multiple sclerosis (dated by TCRdb to between 2018 and 2021). Regarding the study in general: The study examined how the T cell repertoire changed over the course of pregnancy in women with multiple sclerosis.

Libraries came from the immunoSEQ multiplex PCR assay. TCRdb took this table from immuneACCESS and kept in-frame rearrangements with V and J called. Such tables lack part of the clones; where checked against another copy, unresolved V genes explain under half of the gap, and the rest is unexplained. The sample contains about 40,000 clones, around nine tenths of them found a single time. The top ten constitute 3.5% to 5% of the sample. For CDR1 and CDR2, the germline V gene (reference sequence) lists MNHEY and SMNVEV. The CDR3 measures 16 amino acids from cysteine to phenylalanine. The retained sequence is limited to the CDR3, 48 bases, with the frame set at the first base. V trim: 4 bases; J trim: 8 bases; unmatched bases: 10.

Recombination joined TRBV27 with TRBJ1-6; TRBD1 agrees with 8 junctional bases. This sequence originates from a female donor with multiple sclerosis, enrolled in a pregnancy study. The starting material was CD8+ T cells from peripheral blood mononuclear cells, obtained in the first trimester of pregnancy. The DNA reads as follows: TGTGCCAGCAGTTCGGCCTACAGGGGGAAAGATTCACCCCTCCACTTT. Its protein is CASSSAYRGKDSPLHF.